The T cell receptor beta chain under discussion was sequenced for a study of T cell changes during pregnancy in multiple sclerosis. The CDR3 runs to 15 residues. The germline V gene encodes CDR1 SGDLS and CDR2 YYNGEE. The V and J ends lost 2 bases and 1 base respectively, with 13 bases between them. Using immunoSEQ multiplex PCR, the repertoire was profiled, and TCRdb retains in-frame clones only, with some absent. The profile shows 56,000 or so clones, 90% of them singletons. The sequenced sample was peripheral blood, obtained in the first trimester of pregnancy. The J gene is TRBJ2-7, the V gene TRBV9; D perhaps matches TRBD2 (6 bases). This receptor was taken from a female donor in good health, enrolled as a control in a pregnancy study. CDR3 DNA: TGTGCCAGCAGCGTGCGGAGGGGTGTTTCCTACGAGCAGTACTTC. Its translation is CASSVRRGVSYEQYF.